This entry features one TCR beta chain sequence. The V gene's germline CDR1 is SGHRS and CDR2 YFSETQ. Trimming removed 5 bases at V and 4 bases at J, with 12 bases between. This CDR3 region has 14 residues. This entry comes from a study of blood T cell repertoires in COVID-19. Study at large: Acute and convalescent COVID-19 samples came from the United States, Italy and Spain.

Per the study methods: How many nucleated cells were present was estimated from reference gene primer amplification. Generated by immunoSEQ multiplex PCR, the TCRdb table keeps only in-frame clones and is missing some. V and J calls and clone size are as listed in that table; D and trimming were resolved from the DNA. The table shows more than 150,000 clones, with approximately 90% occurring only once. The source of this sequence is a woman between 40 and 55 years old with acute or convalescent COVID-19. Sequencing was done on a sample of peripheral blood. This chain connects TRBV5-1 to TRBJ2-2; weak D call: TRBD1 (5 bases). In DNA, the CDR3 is TGCGCCAGCAGTCAGGGAAGCGTCACCGGGGAGCTGTTTTTT. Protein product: CASSQGSVTGELFF.